The clone carrying this T cell receptor (beta chain) was seen more than once but under ten times. Its specificity is not known. The data were taken from a study of blood T cells in healthy people across ages. The ends were cut back, 4 bases at V and 3 bases at J, with 13 bases in the middle. The CDR3 spans 14 residues. Germline V gene lookup returns CDR1 KGHSH and CDR2 LQKENI. Study conclusions and caveats: Shifts in expanded clonotypes may have been confounded by donor CMV status, which was unknown. Any conclusive comparison of naive versus antigen-experienced cells was prevented by using unsorted PBMCs.

Using a J-beta primer mix together with a sample-barcoded 5' primer, a second PCR was run for about 6 to 11 cycles. TCRdb reprocessed the 5' RACE reads via MiXCR and lists one record per CDR3 protein. The sample consists of approximately 600,000 distinct CDR3 sequences, approximately 59% of them appearing once. The rearrangement links TRBV18 to TRBJ2-7; D ambiguous. The TCR originated in a man aged 55 to 70 in good health. The specimen sequenced was blood. The CDR3 bases are TGTGCCAGCTCACGTGGGTCCCAGTACTACGAGCAGTACTTC. It translates to CASSRGSQYYEQYF.